This TCR beta chain is from a study of T cell repertoires in cytomegalovirus infection. Study in general: CMV infection plus the matching HLA type was flagged by public TCR beta signatures. Study results and caveats: Dominating the ex vivo response were HLA-C-restricted CMV-specific TCR beta clonotypes. Adding up the frequency of public TCR beta families identified people who carried CMV plus the relevant HLA.

This clonotype was observed many times. The target antigen is unknown. The CDR3 is 16 residues long. Between the trimmed V and J ends, which lost 5 bases and 0 bases, there was a span of 16 bases. Germline V gene sequence: CDR1 SEHNR, CDR2 FQNEAQ (reference sequence). TCRdb called the reads again in MiXCR, with one record for every CDR3 protein. Counted here are a few hundred thousand distinct CDR3 sequences, 15% to 20% occurring once; the ten biggest clones make up about 12%. The clonotype was recovered from a human donor in good health (CMV status not recorded). Some clones in this sample may be carry-over from other donors' samples. This chain connects TRBV7-9 to TRBJ1-1; unclear D gene. Sequencing was done on a sample of PBMCs. The CDR3 sequence: CASSPGDTFMNTEAFF. The CDR3 nucleotides are TGTGCCAGCAGCCCGGGCGACACGTTCATGAACACTGAAGCTTTCTTT.